These 10 T cell receptor beta chains originate from one sample sequenced in a study of shared clonotypes between healthy human individuals. Libraries were prepared by immunoSEQ multiplex PCR; TCRdb keeps only in-frame clonotypes and omits some of them. The sample has approximately 500,000 clones; approximately 82% are singletons. Sample: PBMCs. All receptors derive from a woman in her forties in good health. Some clones in this sample may be carry-over from other donors' samples.

This clone was found a few times. The CDR3 is CASSSYRVGSNQPQHF. The CDR3 DNA is TGTGCCAGCAGTTCATACAGGGTAGGAAGCAATCAGCCCCAGCATTTT. The rearrangement links TRBV28 to TRBJ1-5; D possibly corresponds to TRBD1 (6 bases). The germline gives CDR1 MDHEN, CDR2 SYDVKM. V gave up 4 bases and J gave up 1 base, with 14 bases separating them. The CDR3 extends over 16 amino acids.

This chain connects TRBV27 to TRBJ1-2; D not resolved. V was shortened by 3 bases and J by 8 bases, with 16 bases between the two germline ends. Germline V lookup: CDR1 MNHEY, CDR2 SMNVEV (reference sequence). The CDR3 loop spans 14 amino acids. The CDR3 loop is CASSLIADYKGYTF. CDR3 sequence (DNA): TGTGCCAGCAGTTTGATAGCCGACTATAAGGGCTACACCTTC.

J is TRBJ1-2 and V is TRBV9; D perhaps matches TRBD1 (5 bases). Germline V lookup: CDR1 SGDLS, CDR2 YYNGEE. The CDR3 has 13 residues. V lost 0 bases and J lost 7, with 10 bases in between. The CDR3 nucleotides are TGTGCCAGCAGCGTAGGCCAGGGTGGTGGCTACACCTTC. It yields the protein CASSVGQGGGYTF. Full variable domain (missing parts from reference TRBV9 and TRBJ1-2): DSGVTQTPKHLITATGQRVTLRCSPRSGDLSVYWYQQSLDQGLQFLIQYYNGEERAKGNILERFSAQQFPDLHSELNLSSLELGDSALYFCASSVGQGGGYTFGSGTRLTVV.

The chain combines TRBV5-1 with TRBJ2-7; 7 nucleotides agree with TRBD2. There are 16 residues in the CDR3. Germline assignment: CDR1 SGHRS and CDR2 YFSETQ. The V segment lost 3 bases and the J segment 2 bases; nucleotides outside the gene matches: 11. The DNA for the CDR3 is TGCGCCAGCAGCTCAGGGCTGGGTCTAGCGGCCTACGAGCAGTACTTC. This codes for CASSSGLGLAAYEQYF.

This clone was counted at least ten times. This chain links TRBV7-3 with TRBJ2-7; 9 nucleotides align to TRBD2. The junction had 11 bases not matched to a gene; V was cut back by 0 bases and J by 5 bases. The CDR3 loop spans 17 amino acids. Germline values: CDR1 SGHTA, CDR2 FQGTGA. The chain's CDR3 is CASSLTPPGTSRHEQYF. The CDR3 DNA sequence: TGTGCCAGCAGCTTAACGCCCCCCGGGACTAGCAGGCACGAGCAGTACTTC.

The chain couples TRBV19 to TRBJ2-3, with TRBD2 matching over 7 bases. This CDR3 is 17 amino acids long. Trimming cost V 3 bases and J 8 bases; bases outside gene matches: 17. CDR1 and CDR2 (germline): LNHDA, SQIVND (reference sequence). This CDR3 reads CASSIRSRAGVGATQYF. The CDR3 DNA is TGTGCCAGTAGTATTCGGTCCCGGGCGGGAGTGGGAGCTACGCAGTATTTT.

This clone has only a few counts. J is TRBJ1-1 and V is TRBV15, with D hard to call. Germline V lookup: CDR1 LNHNV, CDR2 YYDKDF (reference sequence). The V end was cut by 0 bases, the J end by 5 bases, with 7 bases between. This CDR3 has 13 amino acids. CDR3 DNA: TGTGCCACCAGCAGAGAAACGGGGACTGAAGCTTTCTTT. It specifies CATSRETGTEAFF.

The chain uses TRBV2 and TRBJ2-1; 12 positions match TRBD2. The V gene end was trimmed by 7 bases and the J gene end by 1 base; junction bases not matched to a gene: 8. The germline gives CDR1 SNHLY, CDR2 FYNNEI. The CDR3 consists of 17 residues. The CDR3 loop is CASKTSGRTGSYNEQFF. CDR3 nucleotides: TGTGCCAGCAAGACTAGCGGGAGAACAGGGTCCTACAATGAGCAGTTCTTC.

The chain combines TRBV6-4 with TRBJ2-7; 14 nucleotides agree with TRBD2. V lost 2 bases to trimming and J lost 6 bases; unmatched junction nucleotides: 9. The CDR3 consists of 17 residues. Germline V CDR1 and CDR2: MRHNA, SNTAGT. This CDR3 is CASSDPSGTSGRGEQYF. CDR3 nucleotides: TGTGCCAGCAGTGACCCTTCCGGGACTAGCGGGAGAGGCGAGCAGTACTTC.

Concerning this clone itself: This sample includes further DNA sequences coding for the same CDR3. The chain is built from TRBV2 and TRBJ2-5, with TRBD2 identical over 12 bases. This CDR3 region has 15 residues. J lost 2 bases, V lost 6 bases, and 4 bases had no gene match. Germline V gene lookup returns CDR1 SNHLY and CDR2 FYNNEI. Here the CDR3 reads CASSSLAGGQETQYF. In DNA, the CDR3 is TGTGCCAGCAGCAGCCTAGCGGGAGGGCAAGAGACCCAGTACTTC. The complete variable domain, with remaining parts taken from reference TRBV2 and TRBJ2-5, reads EPEVTQTPSHQVTQMGQEVILRCVPISNHLYFYWYRQILGQKVEFLVSFYNNEISEKSEIFDDQFSVERPDGSNFTLKIRSTKLEDSAMYFCASSSLAGGQETQYFGPGTRLLVL.